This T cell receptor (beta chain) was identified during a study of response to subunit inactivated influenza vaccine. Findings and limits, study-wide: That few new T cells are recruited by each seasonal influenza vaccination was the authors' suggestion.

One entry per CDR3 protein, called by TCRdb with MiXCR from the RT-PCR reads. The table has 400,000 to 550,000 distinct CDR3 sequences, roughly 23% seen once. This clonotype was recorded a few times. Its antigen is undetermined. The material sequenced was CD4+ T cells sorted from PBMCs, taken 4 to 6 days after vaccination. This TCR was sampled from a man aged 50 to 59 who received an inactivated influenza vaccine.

The CDR3 loop is CASSTQLAGRTGELFF. The CDR3 nucleotides are TGTGCCAGCAGTACCCAACTAGCGGGAAGGACCGGGGAGCTGTTTTTT. The chain couples TRBV28 to TRBJ2-2; 10 positions agree with TRBD2. CDR3 length equals 16 residues. Germline-derived CDR1 and CDR2 are MDHEN and SYDVKM. J gave up 5 bases and V 5 bases, and 8 bases lay outside the gene matches. Variable domain in full (rest from reference TRBV28 and TRBJ2-2): DVKVTQSSRYLVKRTGEKVFLECVQDMDHENMFWYRQDPGLGLRLIYFSYDVKMKEKGDIPEGYSVSREKKERFSLILESASTNQTSMYLCASSTQLAGRTGELFFGEGSRLTVL.